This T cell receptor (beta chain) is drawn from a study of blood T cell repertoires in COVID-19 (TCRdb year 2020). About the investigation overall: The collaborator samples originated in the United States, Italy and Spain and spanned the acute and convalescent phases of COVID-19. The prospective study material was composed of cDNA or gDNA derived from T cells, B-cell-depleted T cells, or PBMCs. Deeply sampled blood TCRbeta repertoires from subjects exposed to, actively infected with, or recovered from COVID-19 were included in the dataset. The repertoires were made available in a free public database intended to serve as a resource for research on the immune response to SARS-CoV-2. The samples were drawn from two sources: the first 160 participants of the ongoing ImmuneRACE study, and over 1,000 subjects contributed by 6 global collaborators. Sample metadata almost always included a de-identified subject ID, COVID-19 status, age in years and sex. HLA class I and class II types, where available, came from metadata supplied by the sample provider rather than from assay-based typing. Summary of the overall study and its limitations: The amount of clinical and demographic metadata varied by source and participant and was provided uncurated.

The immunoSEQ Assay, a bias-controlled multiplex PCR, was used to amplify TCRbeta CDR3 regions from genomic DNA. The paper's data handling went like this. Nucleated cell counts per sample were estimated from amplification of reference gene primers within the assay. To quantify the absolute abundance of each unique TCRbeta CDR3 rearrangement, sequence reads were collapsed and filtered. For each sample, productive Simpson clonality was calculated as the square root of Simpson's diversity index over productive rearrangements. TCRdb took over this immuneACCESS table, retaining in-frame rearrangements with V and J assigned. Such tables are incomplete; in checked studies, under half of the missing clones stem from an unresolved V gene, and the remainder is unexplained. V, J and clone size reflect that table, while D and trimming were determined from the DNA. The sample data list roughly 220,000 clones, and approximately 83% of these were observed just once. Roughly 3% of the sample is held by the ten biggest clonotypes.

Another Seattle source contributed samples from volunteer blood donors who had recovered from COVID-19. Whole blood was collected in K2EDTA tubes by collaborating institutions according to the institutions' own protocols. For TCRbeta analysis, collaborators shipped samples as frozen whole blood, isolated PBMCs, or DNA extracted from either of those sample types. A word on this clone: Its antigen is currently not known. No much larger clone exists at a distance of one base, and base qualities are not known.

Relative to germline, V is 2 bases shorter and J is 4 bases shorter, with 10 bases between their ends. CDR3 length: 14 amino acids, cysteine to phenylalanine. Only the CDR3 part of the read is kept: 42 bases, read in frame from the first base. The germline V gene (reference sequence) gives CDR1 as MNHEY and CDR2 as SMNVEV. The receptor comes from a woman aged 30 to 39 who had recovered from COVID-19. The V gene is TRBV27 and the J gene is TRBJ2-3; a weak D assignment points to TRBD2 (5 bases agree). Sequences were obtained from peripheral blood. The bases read TGTGCCAGCAGTTTAAGGACTCTGCCAGATACGCAGTATTTT. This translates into CASSLRTLPDTQYF.